This entry concerns a single T cell receptor beta chain. These data come from a study of blood T cell repertoires in COVID-19. About the research overall: Spain, Italy and the United States supplied samples that represented acute and convalescent COVID-19.

Germline V gives CDR1 SGHTS, CDR2 YDEGEE. Losses at the gene ends were 2 bases for V and 6 bases for J; bases not matched to a gene: 3. The CDR3 totals 14 residues. Data came from immunoSEQ multiplex PCR; TCRdb stores just in-frame clones and leaves some out. The table records 100,000 to 140,000 clones, about 91% of them present only once. V is TRBV5-8 and J is TRBJ2-2, with 8 positions matching TRBD2. Sequencing input: peripheral blood. The receptor's source is a middle-aged man with active or convalescent COVID-19. CDR3 DNA sequence: TGTGCCAGCAGCTTTCGGGGGGGTGCCGGGGAGCTGTTTTTT. Translation gives CASSFRGGAGELFF. Filled out from reference TRBV5-8 and TRBJ2-2, the complete variable domain reads EAGVTQSPTHLIKTRGQQATLRCSPISGHTSVYWYQQALGLGLQFLLWYDEGEERNRGNFPPRFSGRQFPNYSSELNVNALELEDSALYLCASSFRGGAGELFFGEGSRLTVL.